This T cell receptor (beta chain) stems from a study of technical replicates of blood from several donors. Produced via immunoSEQ multiplex PCR; TCRdb's table is partial and in-frame only. This sample has 95,000 to 100,000 clones, with approximately 96% found just once. CDR1 ENHRY and CDR2 SYGVKD come from the germline V gene. V was pared by 3 bases and J by 1 base, with 6 bases between. This CDR3 has 13 residues. This TCR was recovered from a human donor in good health. The chain employs TRBV10-3 and TRBJ1-2, with D maybe TRBD1 (5 bases). Sample: T cells isolated from PBMCs. In DNA, the CDR3 is TGTGCCATCAGTGATCAGGGTAACTATGGCTACACCTTC. This codes for CAISDQGNYGYTF.